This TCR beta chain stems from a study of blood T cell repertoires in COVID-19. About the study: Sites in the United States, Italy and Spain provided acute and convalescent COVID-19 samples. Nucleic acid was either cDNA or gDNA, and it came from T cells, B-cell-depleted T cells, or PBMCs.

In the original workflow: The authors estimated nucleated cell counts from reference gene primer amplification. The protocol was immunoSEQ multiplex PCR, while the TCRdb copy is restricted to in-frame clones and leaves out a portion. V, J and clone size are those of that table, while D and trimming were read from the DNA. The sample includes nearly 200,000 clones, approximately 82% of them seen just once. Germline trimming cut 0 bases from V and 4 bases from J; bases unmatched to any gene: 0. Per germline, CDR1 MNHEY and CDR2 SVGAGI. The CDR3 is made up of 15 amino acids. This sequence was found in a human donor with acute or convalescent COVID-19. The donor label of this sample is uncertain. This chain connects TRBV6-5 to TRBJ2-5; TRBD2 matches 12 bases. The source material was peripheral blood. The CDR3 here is CASSYSLAGGETQYF. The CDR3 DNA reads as TGTGCCAGCAGTTACTCACTAGCGGGAGGAGAGACCCAGTACTTC.